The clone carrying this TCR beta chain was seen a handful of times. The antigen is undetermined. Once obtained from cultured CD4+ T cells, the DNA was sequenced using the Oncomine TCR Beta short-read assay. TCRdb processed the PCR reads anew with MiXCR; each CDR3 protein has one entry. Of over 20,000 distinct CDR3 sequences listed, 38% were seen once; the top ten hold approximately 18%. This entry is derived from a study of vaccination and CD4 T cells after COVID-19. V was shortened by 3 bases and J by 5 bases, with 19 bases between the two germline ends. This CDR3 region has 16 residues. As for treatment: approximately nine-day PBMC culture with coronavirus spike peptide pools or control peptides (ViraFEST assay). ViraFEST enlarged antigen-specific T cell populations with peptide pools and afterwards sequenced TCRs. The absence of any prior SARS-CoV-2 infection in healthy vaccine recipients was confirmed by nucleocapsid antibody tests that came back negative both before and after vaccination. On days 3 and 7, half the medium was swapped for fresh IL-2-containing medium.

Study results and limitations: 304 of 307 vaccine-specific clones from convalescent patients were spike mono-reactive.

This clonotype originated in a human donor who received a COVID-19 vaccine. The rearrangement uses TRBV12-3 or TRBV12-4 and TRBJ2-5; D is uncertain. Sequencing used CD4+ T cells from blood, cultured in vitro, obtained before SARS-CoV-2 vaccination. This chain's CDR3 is CASSFVQTPKRETQYF. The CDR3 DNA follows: TGTGCCAGCAGTTTTGTTCAGACCCCAAAGAGGGAGACCCAGTACTTC.